The clone carrying this T cell receptor (beta chain) was seen at least ten times. This sample was taken from a study of neurological immune-mediated disorders. TCRdb itself ran the 5' RACE reads through MiXCR, one entry per CDR3 protein. Here the sample spans roughly 62,000 distinct CDR3 sequences, over 9.5% being singletons. Sequencing was done on a sample of PBMCs. The sequence derives from a man in his 60s in good health.

The DNA of the CDR3 is TGTGCCAGCACCTACCGACTGGGGGAGGGTTCACCCCTCCACTTT. It encodes CASTYRLGEGSPLHF. This rearrangement joins TRBV12-3 or TRBV12-4 to TRBJ1-6; tentatively, D is TRBD1 (5 bases). The CDR3 has 15 residues. The germline V and J ends were trimmed by 7 bases and 9 bases, with 19 bases remaining between them.